The 22 T cell receptor beta chains below were found in one sample sequenced in a study of blood T cell repertoires in COVID-19. Only in-frame clones appear in the TCRdb table, and some are missing; sequencing was by immunoSEQ multiplex PCR. This sample has under 100,000 clones, with about 90% found just once. Specimen: peripheral blood. All receptors come from a human donor in a cohort sampled during active COVID-19.

V gene TRBV28 combines with J gene TRBJ2-7; D is unclear. The CDR3 covers 14 residues. The germline V and J ends were trimmed by 3 bases and 0 bases, with 9 bases remaining between them. CDR1 is MDHEN and CDR2 is SYDVKM in the germline V gene. The CDR3 protein is CASSLFGYSYEQYF. DNA for the CDR3: TGTGCCAGCAGTTTGTTCGGTTACTCCTACGAGCAGTACTTC.

The chain has TRBV5-1 and TRBJ2-7; no clear D gene. The V and J ends lost 2 bases and 4 bases respectively, with 7 bases between them. The CDR3 covers 12 residues. The V gene's germline CDR1 is SGHRS and CDR2 YFSETQ. CDR3 DNA: TGCGCCAGCAGCTTCGGCGGATACGAGCAGTACTTC. Residues: CASSFGGYEQYF.

The V and J genes are TRBV5-6 and TRBJ2-5; TRBD2 aligns across 8 bases. The CDR3 consists of 16 residues. Trimming at V came to 1 base and at J to 5 bases, leaving 10 bases not matched to a gene. The germline CDR1 and CDR2 sequences are SGHDT and YYEEEE. The CDR3 sequence: CASSLSPTSAWETQYF. CDR3 in DNA: TGTGCCAGCAGCTTGTCCCCGACTAGCGCCTGGGAGACCCAGTACTTC. The full variable domain, in which reference TRBV5-6 and TRBJ2-5 provide the parts outside the CDR3, is DAGVTQSPTHLIKTRGQQVTLRCSPKSGHDTVSWYQQALGQGPQFIFQYYEEEERQRGNFPDRFSGHQFPNYSSELNVNALLLGDSALYLCASSLSPTSAWETQYFGPGTRLLVL.

The chain is built from TRBV15 and TRBJ1-1; 8 bases are a match to TRBD1. Germline values: CDR1 LNHNV, CDR2 YYDKDF (reference sequence). J gave up 4 bases and V 5 bases, and 9 bases lay outside the gene matches. The CDR3 has 15 amino acids. CDR3 in DNA: TGTGCCACCAGCCTTCCGGGACAGGCAATCACTGAAGCTTTCTTT. Translated: CATSLPGQAITEAFF.

The V and J genes are TRBV5-1 and TRBJ2-1, with D unclear. The germline V and J ends were trimmed by 6 bases and 8 bases, with 18 bases remaining between them. CDR1 is SGHRS, CDR2 YFSETQ, per germline. The CDR3 extends over 14 amino acids. The CDR3 coding sequence is TGCGCCAGCACCTTCGGTGCCGGGTCAGATGAGCAGTTCTTC. It encodes CASTFGAGSDEQFF.

The J gene is TRBJ2-1, the V gene TRBV2; 9 nucleotides agree with TRBD2. Losses at the gene ends were 4 bases for V and 10 bases for J; bases not matched to a gene: 11. Germline CDR1 reads SNHLY; CDR2 reads FYNNEI. CDR3 length equals 15 residues. CDR3: CASSGTLAGFGEQFF. The CDR3 DNA reads TGTGCCAGCAGTGGTACTCTAGCGGGGTTCGGCGAGCAGTTCTTC.

This chain uses TRBV6-5 with TRBJ1-5; 9 bases match TRBD1. The V gene end was trimmed by 6 bases and the J gene end by 3 bases; junction bases not matched to a gene: 6. The germline V gene has CDR1 MNHEY and CDR2 SVGAGI. This CDR3 contains 15 residues. The DNA of the CDR3 is TGTGCCAGCAGCGCGACAGGGGGTACCAATCAGCCCCAGCATTTT. This sequence encodes CASSATGGTNQPQHF.

The chain has TRBV27 and TRBJ2-2; 8 bases are shared with TRBD2. The CDR3 is 15 amino acids. The trim removed 2 bases at V and 6 bases at J, leaving 5 bases unmatched. Germline V gives CDR1 MNHEY, CDR2 SMNVEV (reference sequence). Here the CDR3 reads CASSLGLAGPGELFF. The CDR3 DNA follows: TGTGCCAGCAGTTTAGGGCTAGCGGGCCCCGGGGAGCTGTTTTTT.

The chain recombines TRBV5-1 with TRBJ2-7, with TRBD1 as a possible D gene (6 bases). Trimming removed 3 bases at V and 0 bases at J, with 13 bases between. Germline CDR1 and CDR2: SGHRS and YFSETQ. The CDR3 is made up of 15 amino acids. CDR3 nucleotide sequence: TGCGCCAGCAGCTCCCCAGGGGTCTACTCCTACGAGCAGTACTTC. Its translation: CASSSPGVYSYEQYF.

This chain joins TRBV18 and TRBJ2-5; TRBD1 agrees at 7 bases. This CDR3 spans 14 amino acids. V trimming: 6 bases; J trimming: 1 base; junction bases outside the gene matches: 5. Germline assignment: CDR1 KGHSH and CDR2 LQKENI. Written as DNA, the CDR3 is TGTGCCAGCTCGCGCGACAGGGCCCAAGAGACCCAGTACTTC. Translating it yields CASSRDRAQETQYF. The full variable domain, with the rest looked up from reference TRBV18 and TRBJ2-5, is NAGVMQNPRHLVRRRGQEARLRCSPMKGHSHVYWYRQLPEEGLKFMVYLQKENIIDESGMPKERFSAEFPKEGPSILRIQQVVRGDSAAYFCASSRDRAQETQYFGPGTRLLVL.

The chain is built from TRBV4-2 and TRBJ1-3; D gene ambiguous. Germline V gene lookup returns CDR1 LGHNA and CDR2 YNFKEQ. The CDR3 is made up of 16 amino acids. V lost 4 bases and J 0 bases, leaving 13 bases between the germline ends. This chain's CDR3 is CASSLGGLSSGNTIYF. In DNA, the CDR3 is TGTGCCAGCAGCCTCGGAGGGTTAAGCTCTGGAAACACCATATATTTT.

This clone was detected only once. The rearrangement joins TRBV7-3 to TRBJ1-2; the D gene is possibly TRBD1 (6 bases). The CDR3 runs 16 residues. The germline CDR1 and CDR2 sequences are SGHTA and FQGTGA. The V end lost 5 bases, the J end lost 4 bases, and 20 bases lay between the germline ends. CDR3 DNA: TGTGCCAGCAGCGCTACCCCCCGGGGGGGGCTCTATGGCTACACCTTC. Translated: CASSATPRGGLYGYTF.

The J gene is TRBJ2-7, the V gene TRBV13; TRBD1 aligns across 9 bases. Germline V gene sequence: CDR1 PRHDT, CDR2 FYEKMQ (reference sequence). The CDR3 runs to 14 residues. V shed 5 bases, J shed 3 bases, and the junction held 5 bases outside the gene matches. The CDR3 sequence is CASSAWTGDYEQYF. CDR3 nucleotides: TGTGCCAGCAGCGCCTGGACAGGGGACTACGAGCAGTACTTC.

The chain joins TRBV11-2 to TRBJ1-3, with TRBD1 matching 7 bases. The CDR3 length is 15 residues. J was trimmed by 8 bases and V by 5 bases; bases with no gene match: 12. The germline CDR1 and CDR2 sequences are SGHAT and FQNNGV. The CDR3 DNA reads TGTGCCAGCAGCACCGGGACAGTCCACGGGGACACCATATATTTT. Translation gives CASSTGTVHGDTIYF. The full variable domain, in which reference TRBV11-2 and TRBJ1-3 provide the parts outside the CDR3, is EAGVAQSPRYKIIEKRQSVAFWCNPISGHATLYWYQQILGQGPKLLIQFQNNGVVDDSQLPKDRFSAERLKGVDSTLKIQPAKLEDSAVYLCASSTGTVHGDTIYFGEGSWLTVV.

The rearrangement uses TRBV7-2 and TRBJ2-5; possibly TRBD2 for D (5 bases). This CDR3 comprises 13 residues. The V end lost 6 bases, the J end lost 5 bases, and 13 bases lay between the germline ends. CDR1 is SGHTA, CDR2 FQGNSA, per germline. DNA of the CDR3: TGTGCCAGCAGTCCGGACCGCGGGGAGACCCAGTACTTC. As protein: CASSPDRGETQYF.

V and J are TRBV7-2 and TRBJ2-7; TRBD2 is a possible D gene (5 bases). Trimming removed 3 bases at V and 4 bases at J, with 25 bases between. Germline V gene data show CDR1 as SGHTA and CDR2 as FQGNSA. The CDR3 covers 18 residues. The CDR3 DNA sequence: TGTGCCAGCAGCTTTAATCTAGAGAGCGGTCTCGTATCGTACGAGCAGTACTTC. Amino acid sequence: CASSFNLESGLVSYEQYF.

The chain joins TRBV20-1 to TRBJ1-1, with TRBD1 as a possible D gene (6 bases). CDR1 and CDR2 from the germline V gene are DFQATT and SNEGSKA (reference sequence). V lost 6 bases, J lost 7 bases, and 9 bases lay in between. The CDR3 is made up of 10 amino acids. The CDR3 spells CSARQDEAFF. In nucleotides, the CDR3 is TGCAGTGCCAGACAGGATGAAGCTTTCTTT.

CDR3 sequence (DNA): TGTGCCTGGAGTCTCCTCGCTAGCGCTAATGAGCAGTTCTTC. This codes for CAWSLLASANEQFF. The chain employs TRBV30 and TRBJ2-1, with a weak D call TRBD2 (6 bases). Germline CDR1 is GTSNPN and CDR2 is SVGIG (reference sequence). CDR3 size: 14 residues. The V and J ends lost 2 bases and 7 bases respectively, with 15 bases between them.

This rearrangement joins TRBV5-1 to TRBJ1-2; weak D call: TRBD1 (5 bases). Germline-derived CDR1 and CDR2 are SGHRS and YFSETQ. Trimming stripped 1 base from V and 4 bases from J, with 14 bases between. The CDR3 covers 15 residues. The CDR3 nucleotides are TGCGCCAGCAGCTTGTTCAGGGATTCCTCCTATGGCTACACCTTC. Its translation is CASSLFRDSSYGYTF.

The chain uses TRBV29-1 and TRBJ2-3; no firm D call. The CDR3 has 12 amino acids. Trimming took off 3 bases at V and 7 bases at J, with 11 bases between the two ends. The germline gives CDR1 SQVTM, CDR2 ANQGSEA. The CDR3 sequence is CSVEGSSNTQYF. In nucleotides, the CDR3 is TGCAGCGTTGAGGGCTCAAGCAATACGCAGTATTTT.

This chain links TRBV5-4 with TRBJ1-3, with D possibly TRBD1 on 5 matching bases. V dropped 0 bases and J dropped 0 bases, with 13 bases sitting between them. The length of the CDR3 is 17 residues. Looked up from germline, CDR1 is SGHNT and CDR2 is YYREEE (reference sequence). This CDR3 reads CASSLGGRATSGNTIYF. The CDR3, as DNA: TGTGCCAGCAGCTTGGGCGGCAGGGCCACCTCTGGAAACACCATATATTTT.

V usage is TRBV5-1 and J usage is TRBJ2-7, with D perhaps matching TRBD1 (5 bases). In germline, CDR1 is SGHRS, CDR2 YFSETQ. The CDR3 spans 15 residues. Trimming left V 3 bases short and J 0 bases short, with 13 bases between. The CDR3 coding sequence is TGCGCCAGCAGCTCAGGGAACTTCCCCTCCTACGAGCAGTACTTC. This encodes CASSSGNFPSYEQYF.